These 19 T cell receptor beta chains were all obtained from the same sample, sequenced in a study of breast tumors, draining lymph nodes, adjacent tissues. The lymph nodes were axillary draining lymph nodes from breast cancer patients. In TCRdb, the multiplex PCR reads were re-called with MiXCR into one record per CDR3 protein. Of roughly 220,000 distinct CDR3 sequences listed, less than 40% are singletons. Sample: axillary lymph node tissue. The receptor set was obtained from a female donor with breast cancer. Some clones in this sample may be carry-over from other donors' samples.

This clonotype was seen ten or more times. The chain recombines TRBV20-1 with TRBJ2-7, with a possible D match to TRBD1 (5 bases). The CDR3 is 12 amino acids. Per the germline V gene, CDR1 is DFQATT and CDR2 is SNEGSKA (reference sequence). V dropped 5 bases and J dropped 2 bases, with 10 bases sitting between them. The CDR3 sequence: CSAPLGAYEQYF. CDR3 bases: TGCAGTGCTCCTCTAGGGGCCTACGAGCAGTACTTC.

Regarding this clonotype: The missing conserved phenylalanine or tryptophan at the end of this CDR3 makes a read error likely. This rearrangement joins TRBV7-2 to TRBJ1-2; TRBD1 matches at 9 bases. The CDR3 loop spans 14 amino acids. Trimming at V came to 5 bases and at J to 7 bases, leaving 8 bases not matched to a gene. The germline CDR1 and CDR2 sequences are SGHTA and FQGNSA. The CDR3 region is CASSPAGTGFGYTH. The CDR3 DNA reads TGTGCCAGCAGCCCCGCCGGGACAGGGTTTGGCTACACCCAC.

The chain carries TRBV30 and TRBJ1-4; 7 bases are shared with TRBD1. Trimming at V came to 0 bases and at J to 8 bases, leaving 9 bases not matched to a gene. CDR1 and CDR2 (germline): GTSNPN, SVGIG (reference sequence). This CDR3 is built from 15 residues. The CDR3 DNA reads TGTGCCTGGAGTGTAAAACAGGGGAGGGGAGAAAAACTGTTTTTT. It yields the protein CAWSVKQGRGEKLFF.

This clonotype showed up many times. V and J are TRBV5-4 and TRBJ2-3; 12 nucleotides agree with TRBD2. Germline lookup yields CDR1 SGHNT and CDR2 YYREEE (reference sequence). The CDR3 runs 16 residues. Trimming at V came to 4 bases and at J to 1 base, leaving 4 bases not matched to a gene. The CDR3 DNA reads TGTGCCAGCAGCCCCCGACTAGCGGGGGGCACAGATACGCAGTATTTT. Protein product: CASSPRLAGGTDTQYF.

This clonotype was seen more than once but under ten times. The gene calls are TRBV30 and TRBJ1-6; a weak D match, TRBD1 (6 bases). V shed 3 bases and J shed 0 bases, with 15 bases lying between them. Germline CDR1 reads GTSNPN; CDR2 reads SVGIG (reference sequence). The CDR3 length is 17 residues. The CDR3 region has the DNA TGTGCCTGGAGCCCGAGGGGGACGAGCTCCTATAATTCACCCCTCCACTTT. Translation: CAWSPRGTSSYNSPLHF.

Only a few counts were recorded for this clonotype. Just one base apart from a much larger clone, this may be a read error. CDR3 region: CASSNGAGVTQETQYF. The CDR3 region has the DNA TGTGCCAGCAGCAACGGAGCGGGGGTCACACAAGAGACCCAGTACTTC. This rearrangement joins TRBV12-3 or TRBV12-4 to TRBJ2-5; 8 bases line up with TRBD2. Trimming cost V 6 bases and J 2 bases; bases outside gene matches: 11. This CDR3 comprises 16 residues.

The genes are TRBV2 and TRBJ2-7; D assignment may be TRBD1 or TRBD2 (6 bases each). The CDR3 loop spans 13 amino acids. Germline-derived CDR1 and CDR2 are SNHLY and FYNNEI. CDR3 loop: CAITYMGGHEQYF. The CDR3 DNA reads TGTGCAATCACCTACATGGGGGGCCACGAGCAGTACTTC.

With respect to this clonotype: One junction end disagrees with the germline gene, perhaps due to a read error. This rearrangement joins TRBV7-2 to TRBJ1-2; 9 bases are a match to TRBD1. The CDR3 totals 15 residues. Germline CDR1 reads SGHTA; CDR2 reads FQGNSA. The CDR3 region is CASSLGTGDTYGYPF. CDR3 nucleotide sequence: TGTGCCAGCAGCTTAGGGACAGGGGATACCTATGGCTACCCCTTC.

At least ten counts were recorded for this clonotype. V usage is TRBV9 and J usage is TRBJ1-4; 7 bases are shared with TRBD1. Germline V gene data show CDR1 as SGDLS and CDR2 as YYNGEE. V gave up 7 bases and J gave up 8 bases; unmatched junction bases: 5. This CDR3 region has 12 residues. As DNA, the CDR3 is TGTGCCAGCTCCAGGGGGAGGGAAAAACTGTTTTTT. This codes for CASSRGREKLFF.

In the case of this clonotype: One end of the junction varies from germline; a read error may be responsible. The chain employs TRBV7-9 and TRBJ2-1; D unresolved. CDR1 is SEHNR and CDR2 is FQNEAQ in the germline V gene (reference sequence). The CDR3 runs 13 residues. CDR3 loop: CGAPTGPTDERFF. The CDR3 bases are TGTGGCGCCCCAACTGGCCCTACGGATGAGCGGTTCTTC.

Ten or more counts support this clonotype. The V call is TRBV12-5, the J call TRBJ2-7; TRBD1 or TRBD2 may be the D gene (5 bases each). The ends were cut back, 2 bases at V and 2 bases at J, with 13 bases in the middle. The CDR3 length is 15 residues. Germline-derived CDR1 and CDR2 are LGHNT and FRNRAP. The DNA of the CDR3 is TGTGCTAGTGGTTTGTCCAGGGACCCAGCCTACGAGCAGTACTTC. It yields the protein CASGLSRDPAYEQYF. The full variable domain, rest sourced from reference TRBV12-5 and TRBJ2-7, is DARVTQTPRHKVTEMGQEVTMRCQPILGHNTVFWYRQTMMQGLELLAYFRNRAPLDDSGMPKDRFSAEMPDATLATLKIQPSEPRDSAVYFCASGLSRDPAYEQYFGPGTRLTVT.

This clonotype occurred a few times. The rearrangement joins TRBV6-5 to TRBJ2-1; 12 nucleotides agree with TRBD2. In germline, CDR1 is MNHEY, CDR2 SVGAGI. The V gene end was trimmed by 6 bases and the J gene end by 14 bases; junction bases not matched to a gene: 5. The CDR3 covers 12 residues. Here the CDR3 DNA reads TGTGCCAGCAGCCGGACTAGCGGGAAGGAGTTCTTC. Protein: CASSRTSGKEFF.

The chain has TRBV2 and TRBJ1-4; tentatively, D is TRBD1 (5 bases). This CDR3 is built from 17 residues. V was cut by 6 bases and J by 8 bases, with 25 bases left in between. CDR1 and CDR2 (germline): SNHLY, FYNNEI. The CDR3 loop reads CASRGTSGGPTREKLFF. The CDR3, as DNA: TGTGCCAGCAGGGGGACTAGCGGGGGACCGACAAGAGAAAAACTGTTTTTT. Combining the CDR3 with reference TRBV2 and TRBJ1-4 gives the whole variable domain EPEVTQTPSHQVTQMGQEVILRCVPISNHLYFYWYRQILGQKVEFLVSFYNNEISEKSEIFDDQFSVERPDGSNFTLKIRSTKLEDSAMYFCASRGTSGGPTREKLFFGSGTQLSVL.

There are many counts of this clonotype. J is TRBJ1-3 and V is TRBV19; 7 nucleotides align to TRBD1. The CDR3 has 15 amino acids. After removal of 10 bases from V and 2 bases from J, the junction contained 11 bases not matched to a gene. From germline, CDR1 is LNHDA and CDR2 SQIVND (reference sequence). DNA of the CDR3: TGTGCCACCACCAGACAGGGAGACCCTGGAAACACCATATATTTT. Translating it yields CATTRQGDPGNTIYF. The whole variable domain, remainder taken from reference TRBV19 and TRBJ1-3, is DGGITQSPKYLFRKEGQNVTLSCEQNLNHDAMYWYRQDPGQGLRLIYYSQIVNDFQKGDIAEGYSVSREKKESFPLTVTSAQKNPTAFYLCATTRQGDPGNTIYFGEGSWLTVV.

This clonotype was detected many times. V usage is TRBV11-3 and J usage is TRBJ2-7; D call uncertain. Germline assignment: CDR1 SGHNT and CDR2 YENEEA. This CDR3 is built from 12 residues. Trimming pared 1 base from V and 5 bases from J, leaving 6 bases between. In DNA, the CDR3 is TGTGCCAGCAGCTTAGTGGGAAACGAGCAGTACTTC. Its translation: CASSLVGNEQYF.

This chain uses TRBV2 with TRBJ1-5; TRBD1 aligns across 8 bases. V shed 2 bases and J 11 bases; nucleotides not matched to a gene: 20. Germline CDR1 reads SNHLY; CDR2 reads FYNNEI. The CDR3 totals 18 residues. This CDR3 is CASSETATGVGNGQTQHF. As DNA, the CDR3 is TGTGCCAGCAGTGAAACCGCGACAGGGGTGGGTAACGGGCAGACCCAGCATTTT.

This sequence joins TRBV12-5 and TRBJ2-1; TRBD2 aligns across 8 bases. CDR1 and CDR2 (germline): LGHNT, FRNRAP. The CDR3 runs to 19 residues. J gave up 8 bases and V 2 bases, and 20 bases lay outside the gene matches. CDR3 amino acids: CASGLTTGRGLVSIHEQFF. The CDR3 DNA reads TGTGCTAGTGGTTTGACCACAGGGAGGGGACTAGTATCTATCCATGAGCAGTTCTTC.

This clonotype has ten or more counts. The chain uses TRBV12-3 or TRBV12-4 and TRBJ1-5; possible D gene TRBD1, 6 bases. Trimming removed 1 base from V and 7 bases from J, with 11 bases in between. This CDR3 has 14 residues. Written as DNA, the CDR3 is TGTGCCAGCAGTTTAGGGGCAGGGGACCAGCCCCAGCATTTT. It specifies CASSLGAGDQPQHF.

Of note for this clonotype: This may be a read error, as it is one base from a much larger clone. The CDR3 end shows no conserved phenylalanine or tryptophan, and so a read error is likely. V and J are TRBV14 and TRBJ1-5; the D is unclear. V lost 2 bases, J lost 5 bases, and 7 bases lay in between. Germline V lookup: CDR1 SGHDN, CDR2 FVKESK. The CDR3 has 13 residues. In DNA, the CDR3 is TGTGCCAGCAGCCAATACGGGGATCAGCCCCAGCATTCT. Translated: CASSQYGDQPQHS.